This TCR beta chain is from a study of CD4 T cells in relation to SARS-CoV-2 and coronaviruses. The wider study: The restricting HLA molecule for shared crossreactive spike epitopes was mapped.

Trimming removed 5 bases at V and 5 bases at J, with 12 bases between. Germline V gene data show CDR1 as SEHNR and CDR2 as FQNEAQ (reference sequence). This CDR3 is 13 amino acids long. Assay used: immunoSEQ multiplex PCR; TCRdb lists only in-frame clones, some missing. The table lists about 64,000 clones, less than 95% of them singletons. Unexposed donor CD4+ T cells date from about 2011-2018, before the COVID-19 pandemic. Cryopreserved PBMCs were CD4-enriched, then split into naive and memory cells. A word on this clone: Its cognate antigen is unknown.

Findings and limits, study-wide: Memory recall responses, not primary responses primed in culture, are what the assay detects.

The sample taken for sequencing was naive CD4+ T cells from PBMCs. The subset was: naive CD4+ T cells isolated by negative enrichment. The receptor's source is a human donor in good health. The gene calls are TRBV7-9 and TRBJ1-1; no clear D. The CDR3 sequence is CASSTHAGTEAFF. CDR3 DNA: TGTGCCAGCAGCACACACGCAGGTACTGAAGCTTTCTTT.